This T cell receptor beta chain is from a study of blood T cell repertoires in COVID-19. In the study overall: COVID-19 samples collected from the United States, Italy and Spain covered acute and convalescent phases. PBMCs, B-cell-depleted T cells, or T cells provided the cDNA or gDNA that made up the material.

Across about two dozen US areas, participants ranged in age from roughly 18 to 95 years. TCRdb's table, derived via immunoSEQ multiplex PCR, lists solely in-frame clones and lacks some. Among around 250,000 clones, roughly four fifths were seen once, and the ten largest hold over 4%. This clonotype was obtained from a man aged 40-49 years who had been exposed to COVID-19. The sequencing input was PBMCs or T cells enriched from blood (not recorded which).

CDR3 sequence (DNA): TGTGCCAGCAGCGCTTTCGACAGCACCTACAATGAGCAGTTCTTC. Protein: CASSAFDSTYNEQFF. V and J are TRBV11-2 and TRBJ2-1, with a weak D call TRBD1 (5 bases). This CDR3 is 15 amino acids long. Germline CDR1 is SGHAT and CDR2 is FQNNGV. Trimming pared 5 bases from V and 2 bases from J, leaving 13 bases between.